Listed here are 28 T cell receptor beta chains from one sample, sequenced in a study of blood T cell repertoires in COVID-19. The repertoire was sequenced with immunoSEQ multiplex PCR; TCRdb's copy has only in-frame clones and lacks some. The data show tens of thousands of clones, approximately 84% seen once. Sequenced: peripheral blood. The receptors originated from a man older than 75 with COVID-19, enrolled during active disease.

The chain employs TRBV30 and TRBJ1-1; possible D gene TRBD1, 6 bases. Germline V gene data show CDR1 as GTSNPN and CDR2 as SVGIG (reference sequence). This CDR3 spans 14 amino acids. V dropped 2 bases and J dropped 5 bases, with 15 bases sitting between them. The CDR3 loop reads CAWSRGHQGTEAFF. CDR3 coding DNA: TGTGCCTGGAGTCGGGGACACCAGGGGACTGAAGCTTTCTTT.

This clone was observed once. This chain joins TRBV7-2 and TRBJ2-5, with D perhaps TRBD2 (5 bases). Looked up from germline, CDR1 is SGHTA and CDR2 is FQGNSA. The CDR3 spans 15 residues. The V end lost 5 bases, the J end lost 2 bases, and 15 bases lay between the germline ends. CDR3: CASSIRTLRQETQYF. In DNA, the CDR3 is TGTGCCAGCAGCATTCGGACTCTTCGTCAAGAGACCCAGTACTTC. The full variable domain, its missing parts supplied by reference TRBV7-2 and TRBJ2-5, is GAGVSQSPSNKVTEKGKDVELRCDPISGHTALYWYRQSLGQGLEFLIYFQGNSAPDKSGLPSDRFSAERTGGSVSTLTIQRTQQEDSAVYLCASSIRTLRQETQYFGPGTRLLVL.

This chain joins TRBV19 and TRBJ1-5, with D hard to call. Between the trimmed V and J ends, which lost 6 bases and 6 bases, there was a span of 18 bases. The germline CDR1 and CDR2 sequences are LNHDA and SQIVND (reference sequence). This CDR3 comprises 15 residues. CDR3 DNA: TGTGCCAGTAGCTCAGCAACGGGAGGAGGTCAGCCCCAGCATTTT. Translating gives CASSSATGGGQPQHF.

This chain links TRBV2 with TRBJ2-7, with D maybe TRBD1 (6 bases). The CDR3 loop spans 12 amino acids. CDR1 SNHLY and CDR2 FYNNEI come from the germline V gene. V was cut by 4 bases and J by 11 bases, with 15 bases left in between. CDR3 in DNA: TGTGCCAGCAGTGTAAATGGACAGATGGAGTACGTC. This encodes CASSVNGQMEYV.

As DNA, the CDR3 is TGTGCCAGCAGCTTAGGCGGGGGCGGGGAGCTGTTTTTT. This encodes CASSLGGGGELFF. The J gene is TRBJ2-2, the V gene TRBV7-8, with 7 bases fitting TRBD2. The CDR3 loop spans 13 amino acids. With 1 base clipped from V and 7 bases from J, the junction kept 0 bases outside the gene matches. Per the germline V gene, CDR1 is SGHVS and CDR2 is FQNEAQ.

The chain has TRBV9 and TRBJ1-1, with TRBD1 matching 7 bases. The CDR3 has 14 residues. Germline V CDR1 and CDR2: SGDLS, YYNGEE. V shed 2 bases, J shed 6 bases, and the junction held 7 bases outside the gene matches. CDR3 loop: CASSVLGGLAEAFF. The CDR3 bases are TGTGCCAGCAGCGTCCTAGGGGGCTTGGCTGAAGCTTTCTTT.

This clone came up a few times. The chain uses TRBV4-3 and TRBJ1-2; TRBD1 matches 7 bases. V gave up 0 bases and J gave up 3 bases; unmatched junction bases: 7. The CDR3 sequence is 16 residues long. In germline, CDR1 is LGHNA, CDR2 YSLEER. The DNA of the CDR3 is TGCGCCAGCAGCCAAGATCCCCTCGGGACAGACTATGGCTACACCTTC. As protein: CASSQDPLGTDYGYTF.

The CDR3 is CASRDPLVTEQYV. CDR3 in DNA: TGCGCCAGCAGGGATCCCCTAGTGACCGAGCAGTACGTC. V usage is TRBV10-2 and J usage is TRBJ2-7; D remains unclear. V lost 6 bases, J lost 6 bases, and 15 bases lay in between. This CDR3 is 13 amino acids long. CDR1 WSHSY and CDR2 SAAADI come from the germline V gene.

The rearrangement joins TRBV5-1 to TRBJ2-1; 11 positions match TRBD1. V lost 2 bases to trimming and J lost 5 bases; unmatched junction nucleotides: 12. The CDR3 is 18 amino acids. Germline V gene sequence: CDR1 SGHRS, CDR2 YFSETQ. The CDR3: CASSLYGPGQGANNEQFF. CDR3 sequence (DNA): TGCGCCAGCAGCTTATACGGACCCGGACAGGGGGCTAACAATGAGCAGTTCTTC.

The chain couples TRBV30 to TRBJ2-1, with TRBD2 matching over 9 bases. The CDR3 length is 13 residues. Trimming removed 5 bases from V and 6 bases from J; junction bases left unmatched: 5. Per germline, CDR1 GTSNPN and CDR2 SVGIG (reference sequence). This chain's CDR3 is CAWASGGINEQFF. The CDR3 nucleotides read TGTGCCTGGGCCAGCGGGGGGATCAATGAGCAGTTCTTC.

This clone showed up just a few times. The genes are TRBV6-5 and TRBJ2-2; 7 bases align to TRBD2. This CDR3 is 15 amino acids long. V lost 7 bases and J lost 5; bases outside the gene matches: 10. CDR1 is MNHEY, CDR2 SVGAGI, per germline. The CDR3 DNA reads as TGTGCCAGCAACGGTGGCGGGAGCGGTACCGGGGAGCTGTTTTTT. This translates into CASNGGGSGTGELFF.

The J gene is TRBJ1-5, the V gene TRBV6-5; 8 bases align to TRBD1. J was trimmed by 0 bases and V by 6 bases; bases with no gene match: 4. This CDR3 is 15 amino acids long. CDR1 MNHEY and CDR2 SVGAGI come from the germline V gene. The CDR3 loop is CASSSGGPSNQPQHF. CDR3 nucleotide sequence: TGTGCCAGCAGCTCAGGGGGCCCTAGCAATCAGCCCCAGCATTTT.

In this sample, this clone turned up once. The chain joins TRBV30 to TRBJ1-3, with 7 bases aligning to TRBD1. The J segment lost 3 bases and the V segment lost 6 bases, leaving 5 bases of the junction unmatched. The CDR3 has 13 amino acids. The germline V gene encodes CDR1 GTSNPN and CDR2 SVGIG (reference sequence). The CDR3 reads CACQGVNGNTIYF. The CDR3 DNA reads TGTGCCTGCCAGGGGGTCAATGGAAACACCATATATTTT.

This clone was found once. CDR3 in amino acids: CASSYPTVGENYGYTF. The CDR3 DNA follows: TGTGCCAGCAGTTACCCCACCGTAGGGGAAAACTATGGCTACACCTTC. The rearrangement joins TRBV6-6 to TRBJ1-2, with D possibly TRBD1 on 5 matching bases. The CDR3 covers 16 residues. The V end was cut by 2 bases, the J end by 2 bases, with 15 bases between. From germline, CDR1 is MNHNY and CDR2 SVGAGI (reference sequence).

V is TRBV7-2 and J is TRBJ2-1; the match to TRBD2 covers 10 bases. The germline V gene has CDR1 SGHTA and CDR2 FQGNSA. V lost 1 base to trimming and J lost 6 bases; unmatched junction nucleotides: 3. The CDR3 covers 15 residues. Here the CDR3 reads CASSLELAGSNEQFF. The CDR3 DNA follows: TGTGCCAGCAGCTTAGAACTAGCGGGGAGCAATGAGCAGTTCTTC.

The chain is built from TRBV24-1 and TRBJ2-5; 15 nucleotides align to TRBD2. This CDR3 contains 18 residues. The ends lost 1 base at V and 2 bases at J; junction bases unmatched: 4. CDR1 is KGHDR and CDR2 is SFDVKD in the germline V gene. The CDR3 reads CATSDFGTSGGNQETQYF. Written as DNA, the CDR3 is TGTGCCACCAGTGATTTCGGGACTAGCGGGGGGAATCAAGAGACCCAGTACTTC.

This clone showed up just a few times. The chain uses TRBV29-1 and TRBJ2-2, with TRBD2 as a possible D gene (6 bases). The CDR3 extends over 13 amino acids. V was clipped by 3 bases and J by 2 bases, with 7 bases between them. The V gene's germline CDR1 is SQVTM and CDR2 ANQGSEA. In DNA form, the CDR3 reads TGCAGCGTTGACGGACTAAACACCGGGGAGCTGTTTTTT. Translated: CSVDGLNTGELFF.

The chain couples TRBV19 to TRBJ2-7, with 8 bases aligning to TRBD1. V dropped 4 bases and J dropped 1; count of bases not matched to a gene: 9. The length of the CDR3 is 16 residues. Germline CDR1 reads LNHDA; CDR2 reads SQIVND (reference sequence). The CDR3: CASSSRQGLKSYEQYF. The DNA of the CDR3 is TGTGCCAGTAGTAGTCGACAGGGGCTGAAATCCTACGAGCAGTACTTC.

This rearrangement joins TRBV6-6 to TRBJ1-5, with 7 positions matching TRBD1. CDR1 and CDR2 from the germline V gene are MNHNY and SVGAGI (reference sequence). V lost 7 bases to trimming and J lost 2 bases; unmatched junction nucleotides: 8. The CDR3 sequence is 15 residues long. DNA for the CDR3: TGTGCCAGCAATCGACTTACAGGGGGCAATCAGCCCCAGCATTTT. This gives the protein CASNRLTGGNQPQHF.

This chain links TRBV29-1 with TRBJ2-6; D unclear. V lost 4 bases and J lost 4, with 5 bases in between. CDR3 length: 12 residues. In germline, CDR1 is SQVTM, CDR2 ANQGSEA. The CDR3 DNA reads TGCAGCGTTGCATCCGGGGCCAACGTCCTGACTTTC. Protein sequence: CSVASGANVLTF.

This clone was seen a few times. V usage is TRBV9 and J usage is TRBJ2-1; D is unclear. CDR1 and CDR2 (germline): SGDLS, YYNGEE. V lost 3 bases and J lost 4, with 8 bases in between. The CDR3 is 13 amino acids. CDR3 bases: TGTGCCAGCAGCGATTCGCGGTACAATGAGCAGTTCTTC. Translating gives CASSDSRYNEQFF. The full variable domain, its missing parts supplied by reference TRBV9 and TRBJ2-1, is DSGVTQTPKHLITATGQRVTLRCSPRSGDLSVYWYQQSLDQGLQFLIQYYNGEERAKGNILERFSAQQFPDLHSELNLSSLELGDSALYFCASSDSRYNEQFFGPGTRLTVL.

This clone was counted once. The rearrangement joins TRBV4-3 to TRBJ2-1; 11 bases are shared with TRBD2. There are 18 residues in the CDR3. Germline V CDR1 and CDR2: LGHNA, YSLEER. The ends lost 2 bases at V and 4 bases at J; junction bases unmatched: 10. The CDR3 region has the DNA TGCGCCAGCAGCCAAACCGCCGGACTAGCGGGCGATTACAATGAGCAGTTCTTC. Translating it yields CASSQTAGLAGDYNEQFF.

This chain joins TRBV29-1 and TRBJ1-1; no clear D gene. The length of the CDR3 is 11 residues. V was clipped by 7 bases and J by 4 bases, with 10 bases between them. Germline-derived CDR1 and CDR2 are SQVTM and ANQGSEA. CDR3 region: CSATRSTEAFF. CDR3 sequence (DNA): TGCAGCGCCACGAGGAGCACTGAAGCTTTCTTT. The variable domain in full, with the rest retrieved from reference TRBV29-1 and TRBJ1-1, is SAVISQKPSRDICQRGTSLTIQCQVDSQVTMMFWYRQQPGQSLTLIATANQGSEATYESGFVIDKFPISRPNLTFSTLTVSNMSPEDSSIYLCSATRSTEAFFGQGTRLTVV.

The chain employs TRBV5-6 and TRBJ1-6; no clear D. Germline values: CDR1 SGHDT, CDR2 YYEEEE. The CDR3 is 17 residues long. The ends were cut back, 0 bases at V and 0 bases at J, with 10 bases in the middle. CDR3 nucleotide sequence: TGTGCCAGCAGCTTGGCCGAGACATCCTCCTATAATTCACCCCTCCACTTT. It yields the protein CASSLAETSSYNSPLHF.

The chain joins TRBV2 to TRBJ1-5; 9 bases agree with TRBD1. The V and J ends lost 6 bases and 9 bases, in that order; junction bases with no gene match: 24. Per germline, CDR1 SNHLY and CDR2 FYNNEI. This CDR3 has 19 residues. This CDR3 is CASSDPGTGNLRVGRPQHF. Written as DNA, the CDR3 is TGTGCCAGCAGCGACCCCGGGACAGGGAATCTCCGAGTGGGAAGGCCCCAGCATTTT.

J is TRBJ1-1 and V is TRBV30, with a tentative D call TRBD1 (6 bases). Looked up from germline, CDR1 is GTSNPN and CDR2 is SVGIG (reference sequence). The CDR3 loop spans 15 amino acids. V was clipped by 0 bases and J by 2 bases, with 13 bases between them. The CDR3 DNA is TGTGCCTGGAGTGTCCGAACAGGGATAAACACTGAAGCTTTCTTT. The encoded protein is CAWSVRTGINTEAFF.

The V and J genes are TRBV7-2 and TRBJ2-7, with 11 bases matching TRBD2. Germline CDR1 reads SGHTA; CDR2 reads FQGNSA. This CDR3 has 16 amino acids. V lost 1 base, J lost 6 bases, and 8 bases stayed unmatched. The chain's CDR3 is CASSLVYSGGAVEQYF. Written as DNA, the CDR3 is TGTGCCAGCAGCTTAGTGTATAGCGGGGGGGCCGTCGAGCAGTACTTC.

CDR3 DNA sequence: TGTGCCAGCAGCTCGGACAGGGTAAGCAATGAGCAGTTCTTC. Amino acids: CASSSDRVSNEQFF. The chain carries TRBV11-3 and TRBJ2-1, with 8 nucleotides matching TRBD1. After removal of 4 bases from V and 6 bases from J, the junction contained 5 bases not matched to a gene. Germline CDR1 reads SGHNT; CDR2 reads YENEEA. The CDR3 is 14 residues long.